The 27 T cell receptor beta chains presented below share a single source sample, sequenced in a study of shared clonotypes between healthy human individuals. The repertoire was sequenced with immunoSEQ multiplex PCR; TCRdb's copy has only in-frame clones and lacks some. Of 2,500,000 or so clones listed, 80% to 95% are singletons. The specimen was naive CD4+ T cells from PBMCs. As for subset: CD45RA+ positively selected. The receptors here all came from a young man in good health. Some clones in this sample may be carry-over from other donors' samples.

The CDR3 is CASSPRFGTDTQYF. The CDR3 DNA reads TGTGCCAGCAGTCCACGGTTCGGCACAGATACGCAGTATTTT. The chain recombines TRBV27 with TRBJ2-3, with unresolved D. Germline assignment: CDR1 MNHEY and CDR2 SMNVEV (reference sequence). The CDR3 is 14 residues long. Trimming removed 5 bases from V and 1 base from J, with 10 bases in between.

This clone was detected only once. This chain connects TRBV5-4 to TRBJ2-1; 9 nucleotides agree with TRBD2. The CDR3 contains 14 residues. J lost 1 base, V lost 10 bases, and 6 bases had no gene match. Germline CDR1 and CDR2: SGHNT and YYREEE (reference sequence). CDR3 sequence reads: CAGGAGGSYNEQFF. The CDR3 nucleotides are TGTGCCGGGGGTGCGGGAGGGTCCTACAATGAGCAGTTCTTC.

This chain uses TRBV20-1 with TRBJ1-1; D unclear. The CDR3 is 11 residues long. Germline CDR1 DFQATT, CDR2 SNEGSKA (reference sequence). V lost 0 bases and J lost 11, with 10 bases in between. The CDR3 DNA reads TGCAGTGCTAGAGAAATTCGAGGGGCTTTCTTT. The encoded protein is CSAREIRGAFF.

V is TRBV5-4 and J is TRBJ2-6; D uncertain. The CDR3 sequence is 14 residues long. CDR1 and CDR2 from the germline V gene are SGHNT and YYREEE (reference sequence). With 2 bases removed from V and 4 bases from J, the gap between germline ends came to 7 bases. CDR3 DNA sequence: TGTGCCAGCAGCTTACCGGTAGGGGCCAACGTCCTGACTTTC. Protein product: CASSLPVGANVLTF.

The chain couples TRBV11-3 to TRBJ2-2; perhaps TRBD2 as D (6 bases). Germline V gene sequence: CDR1 SGHNT, CDR2 YENEEA. This CDR3 is 15 amino acids long. V was pared by 6 bases and J by 1 base, with 12 bases between. Written as DNA, the CDR3 is TGTGCCAGCAGTTACAGCGGGTTGAACACCGGGGAGCTGTTTTTT. Its protein product is CASSYSGLNTGELFF.

As for this clone: This specimen includes other DNA sequences encoding the same CDR3. The rearrangement joins TRBV27 to TRBJ1-5; tentatively, D is TRBD1 (6 bases). Germline CDR1 is MNHEY and CDR2 is SMNVEV (reference sequence). The CDR3 totals 15 residues. V lost 3 bases and J lost 1, with 10 bases in between. As DNA, the CDR3 is TGTGCCAGCAGTTTTGGAAGGGGGAGCAATCAGCCCCAGCATTTT. Amino acids: CASSFGRGSNQPQHF.

A note on this clone: The sample has other DNA sequences that encode this CDR3 too. The chain's CDR3 is CASSPGRDSNQPQHF. The CDR3 DNA reads as TGTGCCAGCAGCCCTGGACGGGATAGCAATCAGCCCCAGCATTTT. The genes are TRBV5-5 and TRBJ1-5; D not resolved. CDR1 is SGHKS and CDR2 is YYEKEE in the germline V gene (reference sequence). CDR3 size: 15 residues. Trimming took off 4 bases at V and 0 bases at J, with 11 bases between the two ends.

This sequence joins TRBV6-1 and TRBJ1-1; perhaps TRBD1 as D (6 bases). V was trimmed by 6 bases and J by 1 base, leaving 6 bases between them. CDR3 length equals 12 residues. Germline CDR1 MNHNS, CDR2 SASEGT. CDR3 sequence reads: CASRTGNTEAFF. The CDR3 nucleotides are TGTGCCAGCAGGACAGGGAACACTGAAGCTTTCTTT.

This chain connects TRBV28 to TRBJ1-2; D is ambiguous. Germline V gene lookup returns CDR1 MDHEN and CDR2 SYDVKM. CDR3 length equals 13 residues. Trimming removed 8 bases at V and 7 bases at J, with 17 bases between. CDR3 coding DNA: TGTGCCAGCTCCCTGGACGGGTATAGTGGCTACACCTTC. As protein: CASSLDGYSGYTF.

The chain couples TRBV10-3 to TRBJ2-1, with TRBD2 matching 12 bases. This CDR3 contains 17 residues. V was clipped by 6 bases and J by 1 base; unmatched bases: 7. Germline V gene lookup returns CDR1 ENHRY and CDR2 SYGVKD. Here the CDR3 reads CAISLRTSGTSYNEQFF. The CDR3 bases are TGTGCCATCAGCCTACGGACTAGCGGGACGTCCTACAATGAGCAGTTCTTC.

The chain carries TRBV7-9 and TRBJ2-7; 8 bases map to TRBD2. Trimming removed 1 base from V and 2 bases from J; junction bases left unmatched: 7. From germline, CDR1 is SEHNR and CDR2 FQNEAQ (reference sequence). The CDR3 is made up of 16 amino acids. The CDR3, as DNA: TGTGCCAGCAGCTTAGGGGCGGGGGGTGCCGCCTACGAGCAGTACTTC. Its protein is CASSLGAGGAAYEQYF.

The table lists this clone with a few counts. The rearrangement joins TRBV2 to TRBJ1-2; D perhaps matches TRBD1 (6 bases). Germline CDR1 and CDR2: SNHLY and FYNNEI. V lost 6 bases and J 8 bases, leaving 13 bases between the germline ends. This CDR3 is built from 12 residues. The CDR3 is CASSTQGNGYTF. CDR3 DNA sequence: TGTGCCAGCAGCACACAGGGAAACGGCTACACCTTC.

This chain connects TRBV7-2 to TRBJ2-7; D is possibly TRBD1 (5 bases). Trimming shortened V by 5 bases and J by 6 bases, and 17 bases separated the two germline ends. The germline CDR1 and CDR2 sequences are SGHTA and FQGNSA. There are 14 residues in the CDR3. The CDR3 loop reads CASSPPGLRGEQYF. The CDR3 region has the DNA TGTGCCAGCAGCCCCCCAGGGTTAAGAGGCGAGCAGTACTTC.

The V and J genes are TRBV2 and TRBJ1-3; 8 nucleotides match TRBD1. The CDR3 contains 15 residues. V was clipped by 7 bases and J by 4 bases; unmatched bases: 9. Germline CDR1 is SNHLY and CDR2 is FYNNEI. The DNA of the CDR3 is TGTGCCAGCAAGTGGAGACAGGGGACGGGAAACACCATATATTTT. Encoded protein: CASKWRQGTGNTIYF. The full variable domain, its missing parts supplied by reference TRBV2 and TRBJ1-3, is EPEVTQTPSHQVTQMGQEVILRCVPISNHLYFYWYRQILGQKVEFLVSFYNNEISEKSEIFDDQFSVERPDGSNFTLKIRSTKLEDSAMYFCASKWRQGTGNTIYFGEGSWLTVV.

This chain joins TRBV30 and TRBJ2-1; unclear D gene. The germline V and J ends were trimmed by 0 bases and 9 bases, with 9 bases remaining between them. Per germline, CDR1 GTSNPN and CDR2 SVGIG (reference sequence). This CDR3 has 12 amino acids. CDR3 DNA sequence: TGTGCCTGGAGTGTACTTGTGAGTGAGCAGTTCTTC. Translated, it gives CAWSVLVSEQFF.

The CDR3 region is CASSAESQGPHGGYTF. CDR3 sequence (DNA): TGTGCCAGCTCAGCCGAATCACAGGGGCCTCACGGTGGCTACACCTTC. The chain joins TRBV18 to TRBJ1-2, with 7 bases fitting TRBD1. The length of the CDR3 is 16 residues. V gave up 5 bases and J gave up 7 bases; unmatched junction bases: 16. The V gene's germline CDR1 is KGHSH and CDR2 LQKENI.

This clone was observed once. V gene TRBV5-1 combines with J gene TRBJ2-5; 9 bases agree with TRBD2. This CDR3 is 16 amino acids long. The V and J ends lost 4 bases and 5 bases, in that order; junction bases with no gene match: 12. CDR1 SGHRS and CDR2 YFSETQ come from the germline V gene. The CDR3 reads CASSPRGSGSLETQYF. The DNA for the CDR3 is TGCGCCAGCAGCCCCCGGGGTAGCGGGAGTTTGGAGACCCAGTACTTC.

Remarks on this clone: The same CDR3 is also encoded by other DNA sequences in this sample. This CDR3 is CASSRPGVNTEAFF. The CDR3 DNA follows: TGTGCCAGCTCACGCCCCGGAGTGAACACTGAAGCTTTCTTT. The J gene is TRBJ1-1, the V gene TRBV18; D not resolved. V lost 4 bases and J 0 bases, leaving 9 bases between the germline ends. The germline V gene encodes CDR1 KGHSH and CDR2 LQKENI. The CDR3 runs 14 residues. The complete variable domain, with remaining parts taken from reference TRBV18 and TRBJ1-1, reads NAGVMQNPRHLVRRRGQEARLRCSPMKGHSHVYWYRQLPEEGLKFMVYLQKENIIDESGMPKERFSAEFPKEGPSILRIQQVVRGDSAAYFCASSRPGVNTEAFFGQGTRLTVV.

V gene TRBV10-2 combines with J gene TRBJ2-1, with TRBD2 matching over 11 bases. V lost 2 bases and J lost 9; bases outside the gene matches: 3. Germline V lookup: CDR1 WSHSY, CDR2 SAAADI. The CDR3 runs to 14 residues. CDR3 in DNA: TGCGCCAGCAGTGAGGTAGCGGGAGGGGGTGAGCAGTTCTTC. Translated, it gives CASSEVAGGGEQFF.

This chain connects TRBV18 to TRBJ2-1, with no clear D. The germline CDR1 and CDR2 sequences are KGHSH and LQKENI. Between the trimmed V and J ends, which lost 3 bases and 10 bases, there was a span of 10 bases. The CDR3 covers 12 residues. CDR3 sequence: CASSPDVREQFF. Here the CDR3 DNA reads TGTGCCAGCTCACCTGACGTCAGGGAGCAGTTCTTC.

This clone was seen just once. The CDR3: CASSQDRSANHYGYTF. The DNA of the CDR3 is TGCGCCAGCAGCCAAGATCGGTCAGCAAATCACTATGGCTACACCTTC. The gene calls are TRBV4-3 and TRBJ1-2; D is unclear. Trimming pared 0 bases from V and 3 bases from J, leaving 14 bases between. The CDR3 runs 16 residues. Looked up from germline, CDR1 is LGHNA and CDR2 is YSLEER.

V and J are TRBV7-9 and TRBJ2-3; the D gene is possibly TRBD2 (5 bases). V was clipped by 8 bases and J by 0 bases, with 24 bases between them. This CDR3 has 18 amino acids. Germline-derived CDR1 and CDR2 are SEHNR and FQNEAQ (reference sequence). The CDR3 DNA sequence: TGTGCCAGCGGCAGACTACAAGAGCTTCAATTTAGCACAGATACGCAGTATTTT. This sequence encodes CASGRLQELQFSTDTQYF.

This clone was picked up a small number of times. Additional DNA sequences in this sample encode the identical CDR3. The chain has TRBV18 and TRBJ1-3, with 8 bases aligning to TRBD1. Germline CDR1 is KGHSH and CDR2 is LQKENI. V shed 3 bases and J 2 bases; nucleotides not matched to a gene: 0. The CDR3 consists of 14 residues. CDR3 amino acids: CASSPGQAGNTIYF. The CDR3 coding sequence is TGTGCCAGCTCACCGGGACAGGCTGGAAACACCATATATTTT.

The DNA for the CDR3 is TGTGCCAGCAGCCGACTGGACGGGGCCGGCACCGGGGAGCTGTTTTTT. Protein sequence: CASSRLDGAGTGELFF. The chain joins TRBV28 to TRBJ2-2; D may be TRBD1 or TRBD2 (5 bases each). V lost 6 bases and J lost 4, with 18 bases in between. The CDR3 consists of 16 residues. Germline V CDR1 and CDR2: MDHEN, SYDVKM.

The V call is TRBV28, the J call TRBJ2-3; no definite D call. Trimming pared 5 bases from V and 6 bases from J, leaving 18 bases between. Germline CDR1 MDHEN, CDR2 SYDVKM. The CDR3 runs 15 residues. The CDR3 loop is CASSPQEGKVDTQYF. The CDR3 DNA reads as TGTGCCAGCAGTCCCCAGGAAGGGAAGGTGGATACGCAGTATTTT.

V usage is TRBV25-1 and J usage is TRBJ1-2; 10 bases are a match to TRBD1. This CDR3 region has 17 residues. Germline V gives CDR1 MGHDK, CDR2 SYGVNS. Trimming at V came to 4 bases and at J to 2 bases, leaving 10 bases not matched to a gene. The CDR3 bases are TGTGCCAGCAGTGCCCCCGGGACAGGGGACTCAAACTATGGCTACACCTTC. Its protein is CASSAPGTGDSNYGYTF.

CDR3 nucleotides: TGTGCCATCAGTGAGTCGACGGGGAGTGGCGAGCAGTACTTC. This encodes CAISESTGSGEQYF. The rearrangement joins TRBV10-3 to TRBJ2-7; maybe TRBD2 (5 bases). Trimming stripped 0 bases from V and 6 bases from J, with 12 bases between. The CDR3 totals 14 residues. The germline V gene has CDR1 ENHRY and CDR2 SYGVKD.